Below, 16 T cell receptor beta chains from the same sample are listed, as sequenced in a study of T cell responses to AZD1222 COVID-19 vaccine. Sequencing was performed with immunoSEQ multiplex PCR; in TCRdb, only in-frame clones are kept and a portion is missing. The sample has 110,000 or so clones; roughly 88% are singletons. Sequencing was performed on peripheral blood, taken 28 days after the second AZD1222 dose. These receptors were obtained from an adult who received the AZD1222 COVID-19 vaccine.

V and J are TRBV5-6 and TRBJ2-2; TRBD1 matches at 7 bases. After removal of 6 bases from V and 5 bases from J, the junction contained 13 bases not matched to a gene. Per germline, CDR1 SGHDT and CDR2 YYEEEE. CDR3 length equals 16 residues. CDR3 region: CASNRYRGQGTGELFF. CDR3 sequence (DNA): TGTGCCAGCAACCGCTACAGGGGACAAGGGACCGGGGAGCTGTTTTTT.

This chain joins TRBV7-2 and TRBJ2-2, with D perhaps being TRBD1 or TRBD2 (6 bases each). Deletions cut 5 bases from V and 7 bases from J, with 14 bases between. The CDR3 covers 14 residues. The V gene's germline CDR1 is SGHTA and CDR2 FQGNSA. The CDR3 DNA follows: TGTGCCAGCAGCCCATGGGGGGCCAACGGGGAGCTGTTTTTT. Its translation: CASSPWGANGELFF.

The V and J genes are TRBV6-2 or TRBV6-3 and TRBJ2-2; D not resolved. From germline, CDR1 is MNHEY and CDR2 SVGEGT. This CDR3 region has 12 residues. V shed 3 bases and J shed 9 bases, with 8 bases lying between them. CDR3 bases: TGTGCCAGCAGTTATAGTACCCGGGAGCTGTTTTTT. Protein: CASSYSTRELFF.

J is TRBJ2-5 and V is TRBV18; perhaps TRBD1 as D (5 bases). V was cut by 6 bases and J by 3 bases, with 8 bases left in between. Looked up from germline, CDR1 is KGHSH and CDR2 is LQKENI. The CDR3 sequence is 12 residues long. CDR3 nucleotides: TGTGCCAGCTCGCCCAGGGAAGAGACCCAGTACTTC. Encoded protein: CASSPREETQYF.

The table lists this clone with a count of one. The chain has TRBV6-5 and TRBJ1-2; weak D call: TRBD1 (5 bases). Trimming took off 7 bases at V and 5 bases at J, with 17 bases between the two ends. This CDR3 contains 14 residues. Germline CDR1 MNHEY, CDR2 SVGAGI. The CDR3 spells CASTPGTVFYGYTF. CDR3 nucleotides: TGTGCCAGCACTCCTGGGACGGTCTTTTATGGCTACACCTTC.

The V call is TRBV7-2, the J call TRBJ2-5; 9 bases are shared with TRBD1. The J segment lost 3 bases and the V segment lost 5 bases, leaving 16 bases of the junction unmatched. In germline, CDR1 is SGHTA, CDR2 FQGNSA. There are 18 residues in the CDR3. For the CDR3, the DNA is TGTGCCAGCAGCCCTGCGCGATTCCGGGACAGGGAGGAAGAGACCCAGTACTTC. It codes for CASSPARFRDREEETQYF.

CDR3 sequence (DNA): TGCGCCAGCAGCCAAGATTTTAGCGGGGGGGCGCAGTTCTTC. Its translation is CASSQDFSGGAQFF. The gene calls are TRBV4-1 and TRBJ2-1, with TRBD2 identical over 11 bases. The CDR3 covers 14 residues. V trimming: 0 bases; J trimming: 12 bases; junction bases outside the gene matches: 4. The V gene's germline CDR1 is MGHRA and CDR2 YSYEKL.

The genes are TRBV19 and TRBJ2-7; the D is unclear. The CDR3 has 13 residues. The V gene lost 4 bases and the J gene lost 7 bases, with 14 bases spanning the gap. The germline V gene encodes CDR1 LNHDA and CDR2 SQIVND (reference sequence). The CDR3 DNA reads TGTGCCAGTAGTAAGGACCCAATGGGGGAGCAGTACTTC. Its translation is CASSKDPMGEQYF.

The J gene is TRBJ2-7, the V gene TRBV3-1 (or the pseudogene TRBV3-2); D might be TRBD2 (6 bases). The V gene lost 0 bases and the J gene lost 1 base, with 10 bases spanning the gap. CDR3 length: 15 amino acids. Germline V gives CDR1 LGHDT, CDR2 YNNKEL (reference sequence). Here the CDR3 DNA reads TGTGCCAGCAGCCAAGAGGTCGGGGGTTCCTACGAGCAGTACTTC. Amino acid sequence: CASSQEVGGSYEQYF.

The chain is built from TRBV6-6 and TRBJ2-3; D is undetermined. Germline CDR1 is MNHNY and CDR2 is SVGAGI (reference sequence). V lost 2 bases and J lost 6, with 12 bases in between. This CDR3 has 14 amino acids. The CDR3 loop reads CASSYRPEGDTQYF. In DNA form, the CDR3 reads TGTGCCAGCAGTTACCGACCGGAAGGGGATACGCAGTATTTT.

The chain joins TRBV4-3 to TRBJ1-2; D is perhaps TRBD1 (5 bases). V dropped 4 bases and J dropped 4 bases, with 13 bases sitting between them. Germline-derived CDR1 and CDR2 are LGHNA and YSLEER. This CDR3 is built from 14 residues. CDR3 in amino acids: CASSPGGVSYGYTF. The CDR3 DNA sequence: TGCGCCAGCAGCCCCGGGGGGGTGAGCTATGGCTACACCTTC.

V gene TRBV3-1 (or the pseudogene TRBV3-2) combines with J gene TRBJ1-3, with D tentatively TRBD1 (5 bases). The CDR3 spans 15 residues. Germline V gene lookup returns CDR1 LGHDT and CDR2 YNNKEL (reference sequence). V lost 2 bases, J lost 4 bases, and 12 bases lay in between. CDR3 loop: CASSQSQGRGNTIYF. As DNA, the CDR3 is TGTGCCAGCAGCCAAAGTCAGGGACGGGGAAACACCATATATTTT.

This chain's CDR3 is CASSMDRENTEAFF. CDR3 nucleotides: TGTGCCAGCAGTATGGACAGGGAGAACACTGAAGCTTTCTTT. The chain employs TRBV6-4 and TRBJ1-1; the match to TRBD1 covers 8 bases. The germline CDR1 and CDR2 sequences are MRHNA and SNTAGT. The ends lost 5 bases at V and 1 base at J; junction bases unmatched: 3. The CDR3 is 14 amino acids.

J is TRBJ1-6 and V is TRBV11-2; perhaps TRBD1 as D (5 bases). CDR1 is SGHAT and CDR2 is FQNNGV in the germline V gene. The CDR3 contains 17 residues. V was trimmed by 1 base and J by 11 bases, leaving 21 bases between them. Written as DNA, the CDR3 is TGTGCCAGCAGCTTAGGAGGGGCAGCAGGAGCGGGGACACCCCTCCACTTT. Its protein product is CASSLGGAAGAGTPLHF.

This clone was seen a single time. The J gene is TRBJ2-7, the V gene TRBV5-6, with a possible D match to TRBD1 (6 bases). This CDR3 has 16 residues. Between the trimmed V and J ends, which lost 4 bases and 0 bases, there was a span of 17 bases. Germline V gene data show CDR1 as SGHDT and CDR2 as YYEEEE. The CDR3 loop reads CASSGLTGTTSYEQYF. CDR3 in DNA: TGTGCCAGCAGCGGTTTAACCGGGACAACCTCCTACGAGCAGTACTTC.

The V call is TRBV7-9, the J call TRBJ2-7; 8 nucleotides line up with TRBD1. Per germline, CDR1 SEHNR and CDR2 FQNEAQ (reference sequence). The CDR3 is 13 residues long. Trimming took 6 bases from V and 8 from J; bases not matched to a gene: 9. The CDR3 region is CASRSGGLYQQYF. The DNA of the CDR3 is TGTGCCAGCAGGTCAGGGGGCCTTTACCAGCAGTACTTC.